The source of this TCR beta chain is a study of blood T cells in healthy people across ages. Turning to the study itself: Template switching captured about one barcoded beta molecule per two T cells.

Primed by a sample-barcoded 5' primer and a J-beta primer mix, a second PCR proceeded for about 7 to 11 cycles. MiXCR, applied by TCRdb to the 5' RACE reads, yields one record per CDR3 protein. The table has more than 500,000 distinct CDR3 sequences, 25% to 30% seen once. Germline lookup yields CDR1 DFQATT and CDR2 SNEGSKA (reference sequence). Losses at the gene ends were 6 bases for V and 7 bases for J; bases not matched to a gene: 6. The CDR3 is 12 amino acids. Caucasian individuals from Russia who were healthy and aged roughly 6 to 95 acted as donors. Isolation of PBMCs gave at least 6 million cells per sample.

This TCR was recovered from a woman aged 70-85 years in good health. The rearrangement links TRBV20-1 to TRBJ1-2; 9 bases align to TRBD1. The material sequenced was blood. The CDR3 region is CSAPDRGSGYTF. CDR3 bases: TGCAGTGCCCCGGACAGGGGAAGTGGCTACACCTTC.